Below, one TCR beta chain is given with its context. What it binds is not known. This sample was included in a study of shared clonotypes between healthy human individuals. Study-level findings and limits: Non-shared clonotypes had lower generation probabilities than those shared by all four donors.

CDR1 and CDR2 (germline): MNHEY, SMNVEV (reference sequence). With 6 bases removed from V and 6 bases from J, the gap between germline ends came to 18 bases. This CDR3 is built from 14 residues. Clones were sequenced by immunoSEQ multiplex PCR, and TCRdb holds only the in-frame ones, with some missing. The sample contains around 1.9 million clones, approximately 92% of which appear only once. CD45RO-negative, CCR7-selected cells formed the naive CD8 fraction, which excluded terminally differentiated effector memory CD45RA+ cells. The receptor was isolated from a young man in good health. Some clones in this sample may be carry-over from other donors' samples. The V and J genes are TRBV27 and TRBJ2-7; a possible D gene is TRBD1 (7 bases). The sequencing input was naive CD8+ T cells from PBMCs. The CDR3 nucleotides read TGTGCCAGCAGGACTAGGGGGCAGGCGGGCGAGCAGTACTTC. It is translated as CASRTRGQAGEQYF.